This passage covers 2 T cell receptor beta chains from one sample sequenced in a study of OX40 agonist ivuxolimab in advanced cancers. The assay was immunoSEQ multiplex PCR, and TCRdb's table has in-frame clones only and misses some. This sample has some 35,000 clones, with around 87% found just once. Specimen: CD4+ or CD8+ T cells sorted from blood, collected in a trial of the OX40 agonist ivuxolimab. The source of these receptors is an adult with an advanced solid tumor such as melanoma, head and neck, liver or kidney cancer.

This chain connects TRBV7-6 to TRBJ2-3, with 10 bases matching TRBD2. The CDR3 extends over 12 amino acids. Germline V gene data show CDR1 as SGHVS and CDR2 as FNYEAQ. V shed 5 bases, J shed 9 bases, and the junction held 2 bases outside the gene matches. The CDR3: CASSGAGGTQYF. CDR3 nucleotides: TGTGCCAGCAGCGGAGCGGGAGGGACGCAGTATTTT.

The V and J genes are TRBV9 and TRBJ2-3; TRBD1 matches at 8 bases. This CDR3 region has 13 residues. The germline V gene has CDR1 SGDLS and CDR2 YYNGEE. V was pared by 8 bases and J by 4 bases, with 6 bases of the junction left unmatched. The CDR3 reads CASGQGGPDTQYF. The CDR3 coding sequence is TGTGCCAGTGGACAGGGCGGCCCAGATACGCAGTATTTT. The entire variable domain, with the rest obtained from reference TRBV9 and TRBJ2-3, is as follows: DSGVTQTPKHLITATGQRVTLRCSPRSGDLSVYWYQQSLDQGLQFLIQYYNGEERAKGNILERFSAQQFPDLHSELNLSSLELGDSALYFCASGQGGPDTQYFGPGTRLTVL.